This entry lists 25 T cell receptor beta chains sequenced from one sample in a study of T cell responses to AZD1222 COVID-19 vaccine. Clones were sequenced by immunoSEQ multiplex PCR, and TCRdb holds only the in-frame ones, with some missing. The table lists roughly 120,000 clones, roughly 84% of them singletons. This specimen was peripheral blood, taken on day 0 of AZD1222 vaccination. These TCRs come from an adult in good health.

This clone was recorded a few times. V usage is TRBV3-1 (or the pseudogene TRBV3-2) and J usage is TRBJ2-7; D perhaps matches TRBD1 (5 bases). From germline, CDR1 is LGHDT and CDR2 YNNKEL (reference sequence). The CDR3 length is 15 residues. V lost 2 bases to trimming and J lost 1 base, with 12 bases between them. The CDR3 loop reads CASSQRRVGSYEQYF. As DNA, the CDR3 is TGTGCCAGCAGCCAACGCAGGGTGGGTTCCTACGAGCAGTACTTC.

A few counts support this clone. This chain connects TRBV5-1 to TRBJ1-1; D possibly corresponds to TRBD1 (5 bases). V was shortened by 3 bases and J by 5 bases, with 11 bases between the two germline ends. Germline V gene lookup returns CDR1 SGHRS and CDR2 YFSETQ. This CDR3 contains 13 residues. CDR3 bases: TGCGCCAGCAGCTACGACAGTATGACTGAAGCTTTCTTT. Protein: CASSYDSMTEAFF.

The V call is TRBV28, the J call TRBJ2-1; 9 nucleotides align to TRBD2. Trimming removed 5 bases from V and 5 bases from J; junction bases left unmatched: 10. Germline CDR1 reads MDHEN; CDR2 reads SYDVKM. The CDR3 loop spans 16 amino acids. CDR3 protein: CASSPLAGSINNEQFF. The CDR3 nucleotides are TGTGCCAGCAGTCCTCTAGCGGGATCTATCAACAATGAGCAGTTCTTC.

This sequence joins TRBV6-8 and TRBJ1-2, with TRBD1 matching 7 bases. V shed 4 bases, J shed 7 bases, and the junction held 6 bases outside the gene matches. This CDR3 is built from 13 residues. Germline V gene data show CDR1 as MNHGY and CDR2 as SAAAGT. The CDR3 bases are TGTGCCAGCAGTTCCAGAGGGGGCGGTGGCTACACCTTC. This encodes CASSSRGGGGYTF.

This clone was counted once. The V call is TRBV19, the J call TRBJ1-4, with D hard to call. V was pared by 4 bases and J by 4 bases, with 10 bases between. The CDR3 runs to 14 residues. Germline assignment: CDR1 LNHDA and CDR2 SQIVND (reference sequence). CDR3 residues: CASSRGRINEKLFF. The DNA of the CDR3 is TGTGCCAGTAGTAGGGGAAGGATTAATGAAAAACTGTTTTTT.

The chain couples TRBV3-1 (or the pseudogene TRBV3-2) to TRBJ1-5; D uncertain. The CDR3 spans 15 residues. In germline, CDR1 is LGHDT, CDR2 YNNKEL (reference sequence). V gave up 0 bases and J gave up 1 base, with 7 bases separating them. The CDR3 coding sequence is TGTGCCAGCAGCCAAGACACACGGAGCAATCAGCCCCAGCATTTT. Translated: CASSQDTRSNQPQHF.

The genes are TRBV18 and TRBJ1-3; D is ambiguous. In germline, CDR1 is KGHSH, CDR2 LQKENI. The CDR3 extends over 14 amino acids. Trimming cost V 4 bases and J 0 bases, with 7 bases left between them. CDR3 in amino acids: CASSLDISGNTIYF. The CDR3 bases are TGTGCCAGCTCACTAGACATCTCTGGAAACACCATATATTTT.

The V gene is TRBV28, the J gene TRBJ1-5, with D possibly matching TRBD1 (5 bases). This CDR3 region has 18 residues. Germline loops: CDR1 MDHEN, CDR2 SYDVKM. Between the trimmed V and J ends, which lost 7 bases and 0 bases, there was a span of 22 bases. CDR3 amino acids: CASTPFRGTGISNQPQHF. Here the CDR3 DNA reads TGTGCCAGCACCCCTTTCCGGGGGACGGGGATTAGCAATCAGCCCCAGCATTTT. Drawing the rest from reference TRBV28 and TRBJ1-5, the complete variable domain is DVKVTQSSRYLVKRTGEKVFLECVQDMDHENMFWYRQDPGLGLRLIYFSYDVKMKEKGDIPEGYSVSREKKERFSLILESASTNQTSMYLCASTPFRGTGISNQPQHFGDGTRLSIL.

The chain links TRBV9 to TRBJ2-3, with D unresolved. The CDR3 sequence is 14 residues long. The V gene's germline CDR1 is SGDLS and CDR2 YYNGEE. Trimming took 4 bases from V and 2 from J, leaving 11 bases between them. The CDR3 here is CASSIPENTDTQYF. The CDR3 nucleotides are TGTGCCAGCAGCATCCCGGAAAACACAGATACGCAGTATTTT.

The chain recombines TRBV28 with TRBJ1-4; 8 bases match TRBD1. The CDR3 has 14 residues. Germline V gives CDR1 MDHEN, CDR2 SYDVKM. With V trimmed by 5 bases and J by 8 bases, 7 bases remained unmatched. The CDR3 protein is CASSPRGRGEKLFF. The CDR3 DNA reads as TGTGCCAGCAGTCCCAGGGGGCGCGGGGAAAAACTGTTTTTT.

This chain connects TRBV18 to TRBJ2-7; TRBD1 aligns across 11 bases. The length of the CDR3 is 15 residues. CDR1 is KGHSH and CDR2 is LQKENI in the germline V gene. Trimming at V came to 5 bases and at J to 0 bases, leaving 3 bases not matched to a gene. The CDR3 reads CASSAGQGASYEQYF. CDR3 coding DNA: TGTGCCAGCTCAGCAGGACAGGGGGCCTCCTACGAGCAGTACTTC.

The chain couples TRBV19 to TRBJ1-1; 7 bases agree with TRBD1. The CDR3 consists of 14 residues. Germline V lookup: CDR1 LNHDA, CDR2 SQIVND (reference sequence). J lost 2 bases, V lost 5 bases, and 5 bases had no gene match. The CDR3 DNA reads TGTGCCAGTAGTTATGACAGGGTTAACACTGAAGCTTTCTTT. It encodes CASSYDRVNTEAFF. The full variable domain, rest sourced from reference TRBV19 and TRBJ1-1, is DGGITQSPKYLFRKEGQNVTLSCEQNLNHDAMYWYRQDPGQGLRLIYYSQIVNDFQKGDIAEGYSVSREKKESFPLTVTSAQKNPTAFYLCASSYDRVNTEAFFGQGTRLTVV.

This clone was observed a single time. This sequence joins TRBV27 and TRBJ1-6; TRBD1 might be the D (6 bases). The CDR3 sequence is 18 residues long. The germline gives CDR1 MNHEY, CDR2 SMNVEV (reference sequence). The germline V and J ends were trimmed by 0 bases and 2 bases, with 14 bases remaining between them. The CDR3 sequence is CASSLSAGAITYNSPLHF. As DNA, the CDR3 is TGTGCCAGCAGTTTATCGGCGGGGGCGATCACCTATAATTCACCCCTCCACTTT.

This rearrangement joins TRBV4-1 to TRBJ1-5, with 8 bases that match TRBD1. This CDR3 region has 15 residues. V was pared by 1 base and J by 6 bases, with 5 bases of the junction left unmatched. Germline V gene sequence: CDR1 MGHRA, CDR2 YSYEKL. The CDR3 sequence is CASSQADREFQPQHF. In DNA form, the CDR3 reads TGCGCCAGCAGCCAAGCGGACAGGGAATTTCAGCCCCAGCATTTT.

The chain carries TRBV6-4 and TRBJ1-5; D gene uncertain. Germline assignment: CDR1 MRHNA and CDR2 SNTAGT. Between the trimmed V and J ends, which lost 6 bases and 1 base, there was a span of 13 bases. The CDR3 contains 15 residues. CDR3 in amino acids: CASRETKPSNQPQHF. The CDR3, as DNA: TGTGCCAGCAGGGAAACCAAGCCGAGCAATCAGCCCCAGCATTTT.

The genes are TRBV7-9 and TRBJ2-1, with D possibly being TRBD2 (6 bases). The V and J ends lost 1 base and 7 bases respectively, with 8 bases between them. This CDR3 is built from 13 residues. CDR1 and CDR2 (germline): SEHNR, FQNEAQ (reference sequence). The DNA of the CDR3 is TGTGCCAGCAGCTTAGGGGGGGAGAATGAGCAGTTCTTC. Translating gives CASSLGGENEQFF.

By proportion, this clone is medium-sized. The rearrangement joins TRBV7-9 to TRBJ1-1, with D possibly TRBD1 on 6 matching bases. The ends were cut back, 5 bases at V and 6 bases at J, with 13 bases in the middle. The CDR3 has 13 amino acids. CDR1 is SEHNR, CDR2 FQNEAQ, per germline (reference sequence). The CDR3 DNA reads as TGTGCCAGCAGCACGACCGGACAGCCTGAAGCTTTCTTT. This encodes CASSTTGQPEAFF.

The CDR3 protein is CASRGSGGTKETQYF. The CDR3 DNA reads TGTGCCAGCAGGGGTAGCGGGGGCACCAAGGAGACCCAGTACTTC. The J gene is TRBJ2-5, the V gene TRBV7-9, with 9 bases fitting TRBD2. Losses at the gene ends were 6 bases for V and 5 bases for J; bases not matched to a gene: 10. The germline V gene has CDR1 SEHNR and CDR2 FQNEAQ (reference sequence). The CDR3 sequence is 15 residues long.

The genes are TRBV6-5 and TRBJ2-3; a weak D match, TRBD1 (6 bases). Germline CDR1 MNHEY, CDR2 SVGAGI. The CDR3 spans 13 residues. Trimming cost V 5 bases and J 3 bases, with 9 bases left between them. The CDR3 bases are TGTGCCAGCAGTCCAGGGGAGACAGATACGCAGTATTTT. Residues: CASSPGETDTQYF.

The CDR3 spells CASSLTRNYGYTF. The CDR3 DNA reads TGTGCCAGCAGTTTAACAAGAAACTATGGCTACACCTTC. The chain joins TRBV27 to TRBJ1-2; unclear D gene. The ends were cut back, 2 bases at V and 2 bases at J, with 6 bases in the middle. CDR1 is MNHEY and CDR2 is SMNVEV in the germline V gene (reference sequence). CDR3 length equals 13 residues.

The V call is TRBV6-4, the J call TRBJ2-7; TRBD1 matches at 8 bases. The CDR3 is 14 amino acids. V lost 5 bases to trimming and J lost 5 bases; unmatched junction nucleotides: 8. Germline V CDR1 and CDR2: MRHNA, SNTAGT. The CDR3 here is CASSPGQEGDEQYF. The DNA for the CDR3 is TGTGCCAGCAGTCCGGGACAGGAAGGCGACGAGCAGTACTTC.

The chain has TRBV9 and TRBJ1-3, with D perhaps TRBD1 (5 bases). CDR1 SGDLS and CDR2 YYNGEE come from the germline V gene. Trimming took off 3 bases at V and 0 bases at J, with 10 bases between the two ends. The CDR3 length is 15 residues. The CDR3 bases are TGTGCCAGCAGCGCGGCAGGGATCTCTGGAAACACCATATATTTT. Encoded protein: CASSAAGISGNTIYF.

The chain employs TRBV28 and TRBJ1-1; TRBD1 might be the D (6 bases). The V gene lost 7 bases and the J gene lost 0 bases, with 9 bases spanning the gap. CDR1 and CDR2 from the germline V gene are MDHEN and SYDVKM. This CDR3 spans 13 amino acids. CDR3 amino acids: CASTSGVNTEAFF. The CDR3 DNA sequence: TGTGCCAGCACCTCAGGGGTGAACACTGAAGCTTTCTTT.

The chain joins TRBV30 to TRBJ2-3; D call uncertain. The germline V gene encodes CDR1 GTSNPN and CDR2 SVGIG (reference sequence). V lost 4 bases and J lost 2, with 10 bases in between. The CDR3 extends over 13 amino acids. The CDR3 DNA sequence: TGTGCCTGGACTGCCTCGTCCACAGATACGCAGTATTTT. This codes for CAWTASSTDTQYF.

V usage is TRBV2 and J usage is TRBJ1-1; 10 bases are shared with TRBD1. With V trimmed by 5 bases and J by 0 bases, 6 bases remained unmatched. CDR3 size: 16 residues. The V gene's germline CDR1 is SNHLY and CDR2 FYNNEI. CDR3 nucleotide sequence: TGTGCCAGCAGTTTTAGGACAGGGGGGATGAACACTGAAGCTTTCTTT. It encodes CASSFRTGGMNTEAFF.